This T cell receptor beta chain originates from a study of shared clonotypes between healthy human individuals. Genomic DNA of every subset was divided equally among multiple immunoSEQ plates. Using immunoSEQ multiplex PCR, the repertoire was profiled, and TCRdb retains in-frame clones only, with some absent. The sample has some 530,000 clones; 60% to 80% are singletons. The CDR3 length is 17 residues. V lost 3 bases and J lost 0; bases outside the gene matches: 6. The germline V gene has CDR1 SGDLS and CDR2 YYNGEE. The chain combines TRBV9 with TRBJ2-1; the match to TRBD2 covers 10 bases. Sample: PBMCs. The source of this sequence is a woman aged 40 to 55 in good health. Some clones in this sample may be carry-over from other donors' samples. CDR3 nucleotide sequence: TGTGCCAGCAGCGCAGGACTAGCGGAAAGCTCCTACAATGAGCAGTTCTTC. Translated, it gives CASSAGLAESSYNEQFF.